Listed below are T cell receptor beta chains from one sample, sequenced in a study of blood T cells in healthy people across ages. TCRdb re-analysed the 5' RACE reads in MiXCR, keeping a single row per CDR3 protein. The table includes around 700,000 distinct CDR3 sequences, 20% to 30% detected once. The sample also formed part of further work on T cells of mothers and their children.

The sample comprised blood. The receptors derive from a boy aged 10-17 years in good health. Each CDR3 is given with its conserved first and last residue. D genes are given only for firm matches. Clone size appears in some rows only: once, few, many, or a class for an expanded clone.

CDR3 DNA: TGTGCCAGCAGTCGTGGTCGGGGGGGGGCCAGTACCGGGGAGCTGTTTTTT; CDR3 protein: CASSRGRGGASTGELFF; V gene: TRBV6-2/TRBV6-3; D gene: TRBD2; clone size: few; J gene: TRBJ2-2; CDR3 length: 17
CDR3 DNA: TGTGCCAGCTCACCACTGGGGGGGTCCGAGCAGTACTTC; CDR3 protein: CASSPLGGSEQYF; V gene: TRBV18; D gene: TRBD2; clone size: -; J gene: TRBJ2-7; CDR3 length: 13
CDR3 DNA: TGTGCCAGCAGTACAGGGGGCGCGGAGACCCAGTACTTC; CDR3 protein: CASSTGGAETQYF; V gene: TRBV7-9; D gene: TRBD1; clone size: few; J gene: TRBJ2-5; CDR3 length: 13
CDR3 DNA: TGTGCCAGCAGTGGGACGGGGATCGATGAGCAGTTCTTC; CDR3 protein: CASSGTGIDEQFF; V gene: TRBV6-6; D gene: -; clone size: -; J gene: TRBJ2-1; CDR3 length: 13
CDR3 DNA: TGTGCCAGCAGCTTCGGGGGACCAGAGACCCAGTACTTC; CDR3 protein: CASSFGGPETQYF; V gene: TRBV11-3; D gene: -; clone size: many; J gene: TRBJ2-5; CDR3 length: 13
CDR3 DNA: TGTGCCAGCAGCGTAGCGGAGGGTGGCTACGAGCAGTACTTC; CDR3 protein: CASSVAEGGYEQYF; V gene: TRBV9; D gene: -; clone size: -; J gene: TRBJ2-7; CDR3 length: 14
CDR3 DNA: TGCGCCAGCAGCTTGGGACCGGGACAGGGGAACATTCAGTACTTC; CDR3 protein: CASSLGPGQGNIQYF; V gene: TRBV5-1; D gene: TRBD1; clone size: few; J gene: TRBJ2-4; CDR3 length: 15
CDR3 DNA: TGTGCCAGCAGTTTATCGTCGGTTTTTGGCGAGCAGTACTTC; CDR3 protein: CASSLSSVFGEQYF; V gene: TRBV27; D gene: -; clone size: few; J gene: TRBJ2-7; CDR3 length: 14
CDR3 DNA: TGTGCCAGAGAAGTGAGTCGGGAGACCCAGTACTTC; CDR3 protein: CAREVSRETQYF; V gene: TRBV27; D gene: -; clone size: few; J gene: TRBJ2-5; CDR3 length: 12
CDR3 DNA: TGCGCCAGCAGCTCCGGCCTCCTAGCGGGGGCGTACCAAGAGACCCAGTACTTC; CDR3 protein: CASSSGLLAGAYQETQYF; V gene: TRBV5-1; D gene: TRBD2; clone size: few; J gene: TRBJ2-5; CDR3 length: 18
CDR3 DNA: TGCGCCAGCAGCCCCTATGGCGACCTCGCCTACGAGCAGTACTTC; CDR3 protein: CASSPYGDLAYEQYF; V gene: TRBV5-1; D gene: -; clone size: few; J gene: TRBJ2-7; CDR3 length: 15
CDR3 DNA: TGTGCCAGCAGCTCTGGACTAGCTCTAGGCAATGAGCAGTTCTTC; CDR3 protein: CASSSGLALGNEQFF; V gene: TRBV7-9; D gene: TRBD2; clone size: few; J gene: TRBJ2-1; CDR3 length: 15
CDR3 DNA: TGCAGTGCCCCGATCCCGGGACTAGCGGGGCGGGAGCAGTACTTC; CDR3 protein: CSAPIPGLAGREQYF; V gene: TRBV20-1; D gene: TRBD2; clone size: -; J gene: TRBJ2-7; CDR3 length: 15
CDR3 DNA: TGCGCCAGCAACTTGACTGGCACAGATACGCAGTATTTT; CDR3 protein: CASNLTGTDTQYF; V gene: TRBV5-1; D gene: -; clone size: -; J gene: TRBJ2-3; CDR3 length: 13
CDR3 DNA: TGTGCCAGCAGTTTATTCGCCGGGAGCGAATGGGAGACCCAGTACTTC; CDR3 protein: CASSLFAGSEWETQYF; V gene: TRBV12-3/TRBV12-4; D gene: -; clone size: -; J gene: TRBJ2-5; CDR3 length: 16
CDR3 DNA: TGTGCCAGCGGCCTCCCGGGGGGTTCCGAGCAGTACTTC; CDR3 protein: CASGLPGGSEQYF; V gene: TRBV7-2; D gene: TRBD2; clone size: few; J gene: TRBJ2-7; CDR3 length: 13